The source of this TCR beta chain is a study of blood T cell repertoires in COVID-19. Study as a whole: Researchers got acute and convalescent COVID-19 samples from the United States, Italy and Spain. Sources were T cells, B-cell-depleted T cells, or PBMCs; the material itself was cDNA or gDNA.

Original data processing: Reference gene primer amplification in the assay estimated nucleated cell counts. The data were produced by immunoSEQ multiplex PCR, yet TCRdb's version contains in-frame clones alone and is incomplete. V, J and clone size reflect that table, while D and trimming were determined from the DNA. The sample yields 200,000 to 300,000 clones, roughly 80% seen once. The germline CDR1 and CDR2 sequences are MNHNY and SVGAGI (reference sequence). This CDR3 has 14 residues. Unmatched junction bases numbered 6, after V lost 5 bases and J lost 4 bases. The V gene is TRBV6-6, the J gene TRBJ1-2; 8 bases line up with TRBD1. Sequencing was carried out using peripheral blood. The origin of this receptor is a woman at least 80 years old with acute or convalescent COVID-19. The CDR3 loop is CASSAGTGTYGYTF. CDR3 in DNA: TGTGCCAGCAGTGCTGGGACAGGCACCTATGGCTACACCTTC.